The entry that follows covers one T cell receptor beta chain sequence. This clonotype showed up many times. It has no known antigen specificity. No base quality information exists; no much larger clone differs at one position. Ophthalmopathy patients had moderately to severely active disease, Clinical Activity Score of at least 3, NOSPECS grade of at least 4, and duration under 3 months. Exclusion was applied to patients with uncontrolled infections, other autoimmune diseases, pregnancy or lactation. Clinical symptoms, serum thyroxine and TRAb, thyroid ultrasound, and orbital computed tomography formed the basis for the diagnoses. PBMCs were separated from 7.5 to 10 ml of fresh peripheral blood using Ficoll-Paque density gradient centrifugation. Total RNA was extracted with Trizol reagent, and quality was checked on an Agilent 2100 Bioanalyzer. Deletion took 2 bases off V and 0 bases off J, with a span of 8 bases between the germline ends. The germline V gene encodes CDR1 MDHEN and CDR2 SYDVKM. The CDR3 starts with the cysteine, ends with the phenylalanine, and has 15 residues. The retained sequence is limited to the CDR3, 45 bases, with the frame set at the first base.

This sample was taken from a study of T cells in Graves' hyperthyroidism and ophthalmopathy (dated by TCRdb to 2018 to 2020). Some background on the complete study: Peripheral blood was sampled at the time of initial diagnosis, prior to any treatment. Once sampling was done, hyperthyroidism patients were given methimazole at a starting dose of 30 mg daily, whereas ophthalmopathy patients were given high-dose intravenous methylprednisolone. The paper reports TCR Vbeta CDR3 sequencing of more than 120 peripheral blood samples: under 45 ophthalmopathy, about 75 hyperthyroidism and about 17 progressor patients. To identify distinguishing TCR V-J signatures, a discovery cohort of around 100 patients was used, comprising 40 to 45 with Graves' ophthalmopathy and some 60 with stable Graves' hyperthyroidism. The 100 discovery patients were divided at random into training and test sets in a 7:3 ratio. An independent validation cohort of around 20 hyperthyroidism patients and approximately 16 patients who later progressed to ophthalmopathy tested prospective prediction of ophthalmopathy. Thyroid tissue and blood T-cell repertoires from about 6 Graves' hyperthyroidism patients were also compared in the study. On the study overall, not on this receptor specifically: Most expanded thyroid clonotypes (frequency above 0.001) were also detected in blood, a finding suggesting that blood repertoires may reflect thyroid immune responses. Sample size was not statistically predetermined, and blinding of investigators to group allocation was not performed. A 13 V-J signature model separated ophthalmopathy from stable hyperthyroidism, with around 88% sensitivity and 81% to 83% specificity in cross-validation and 80%/75% in testing. During validation, the model predicted progression to ophthalmopathy a median of approximately 6 months ahead of onset, with 60% to 71% sensitivity and 72.22% specificity.

The TCR beta CDR3 regions were amplified from the RNA transcripts. A first-round RT-PCR of the TCR CDR3 used the HTBI primer set with the Qiagen OneStep RT-PCR kit. The libraries were constructed in a second round of multiplex PCR and then size-selected and purified. Paired-end sequencing of the libraries was performed with 100 bp reads on an Illumina HiSeq2000. The authors processed their data as follows. SOAPnuke was used to process the raw data, with reads discarded if the reads contained adapters or uncalled bases, had a mean Phred below 15, or lacked an exact constant-primer or identifier match. COPE v1.2.5 was used to merge high-quality paired reads, and clonotypes were defined as unique nucleotide sequences. MiTCR v1.1 was used to align clonotypes to the IMGT TRBV, TRBD and TRBJ reference segments. Analysis was restricted to V-J combinations with a frequency above 0.0001, which covered about 99% of repertoires. A TCS score was defined as the ratio of F50 (clonal expansion) to E x V (chaos), with BLOSUM62-based TCRdist applied between CDR3 peptides within each V-J. Welch's t-statistics and random forest reduced around 510 V-J features to roughly 13, which were used in a naive Bayes classifier (R e1071). TCRdb's own reprocessing of the public reads used fastp at Q25 and MiXCR and kept productive beta chains. Each entry merges the rows of one CDR3 protein and shows their most common DNA and genes. The V and J calls shown here were made by TCRdb, not taken from the authors' results. In this sample the table shows approximately 690,000 distinct CDR3 sequences, roughly 15% of which occur a single time. The ten largest clonotypes hold around 13% of the sample.

The sample consisted of blood. This sequence uses TRBV28 and TRBJ2-4; the D gene assignment is ambiguous. The receptor's source is a woman between 45 and 65 years old with Graves' ophthalmopathy. The DNA sequence is TGTGCCAGCAGTTTAGCAGAGCTAGCCAAAAACATTCAGTACTTC. It specifies CASSLAELAKNIQYF.